Presented here are 24 T cell receptor beta chains from one specimen sequenced in a study of cytotoxic CD8 clonotypes in ibrutinib-treated CLL. Clones were sequenced by immunoSEQ multiplex PCR, and TCRdb holds only the in-frame ones, with some missing. Found here are 75,000 to 80,000 clones, less than 90% of them singletons; the top ten hold roughly 35%. This specimen consisted of PBMCs, obtained after 24 months of ibrutinib treatment. All receptors derive from a human donor with chronic lymphocytic leukemia.

This clone was counted once. The chain links TRBV19 to TRBJ1-5; a possible D gene is TRBD1 (5 bases). The germline gives CDR1 LNHDA, CDR2 SQIVND (reference sequence). The CDR3 is made up of 14 amino acids. V was clipped by 9 bases and J by 2 bases, with 14 bases between them. CDR3 nucleotide sequence: TGTGCCAGCCAGTCAGGGTACGGCAATCAGCCCCAGCATTTT. As protein: CASQSGYGNQPQHF.

This clone was seen a handful of times. The chain has TRBV7-6 and TRBJ1-1; maybe TRBD1 (6 bases). The CDR3 has 14 residues. Germline-derived CDR1 and CDR2 are SGHVS and FNYEAQ. Trimming removed 1 base from V and 2 bases from J, with 8 bases in between. The CDR3 nucleotides are TGTGCCAGCAGCTTAGTTGGGGGCAACACTGAAGCTTTCTTT. As protein: CASSLVGGNTEAFF.

The chain recombines TRBV2 with TRBJ1-5; D is ambiguous. The CDR3 length is 14 residues. The germline CDR1 and CDR2 sequences are SNHLY and FYNNEI. V shed 5 bases and J shed 2 bases, with 10 bases lying between them. The DNA of the CDR3 is TGTGCCAGCAGTCCTCTGGGTGGCAATCAGCCCCAGCATTTT. Residues: CASSPLGGNQPQHF.

The CDR3 loop reads CATRLAGGYNEQFF. The CDR3 region has the DNA TGCGCCACCCGATTAGCGGGAGGCTACAATGAGCAGTTCTTC. The genes are TRBV5-1 and TRBJ2-1, with 10 bases aligning to TRBD2. V lost 9 bases and J lost 3; bases outside the gene matches: 6. This CDR3 has 14 amino acids. Germline V gene lookup returns CDR1 SGHRS and CDR2 YFSETQ.

The gene calls are TRBV2 and TRBJ2-3, with TRBD1 matching over 7 bases. V dropped 7 bases and J dropped 5; count of bases not matched to a gene: 9. Germline CDR1 SNHLY, CDR2 FYNNEI. The CDR3 is made up of 14 amino acids. Written as DNA, the CDR3 is TGTGCCAGCAATCCCGACAGGGTTGGAGATACGCAGTATTTT. It codes for CASNPDRVGDTQYF.

The chain combines TRBV7-6 with TRBJ2-5, with D perhaps TRBD2 (5 bases). V was pared by 0 bases and J by 3 bases, with 14 bases between. The V gene's germline CDR1 is SGHVS and CDR2 FNYEAQ. CDR3 length equals 16 residues. The CDR3 loop is CASSLARRGSEETQYF. The CDR3 DNA reads TGTGCCAGCAGCTTAGCCCGCCGAGGGTCTGAAGAGACCCAGTACTTC. The whole variable domain, filled in from reference TRBV7-6 and TRBJ2-5, reads GAGVSQSPRYKVTKRGQDVALRCDPISGHVSLYWYRQALGQGPEFLTYFNYEAQQDKSGLPNDRFSAERPEGSISTLTIQRTEQRDSAMYRCASSLARRGSEETQYFGPGTRLLVL.

This chain connects TRBV6-5 to TRBJ2-2; 7 bases match TRBD1. Germline V gene lookup returns CDR1 MNHEY and CDR2 SVGAGI. The CDR3 runs 13 residues. Germline trimming cut 5 bases from V and 5 bases from J; bases unmatched to any gene: 2. The DNA for the CDR3 is TGTGCCAGCAGTCGACAGGGTACCGGGGAGCTGTTTTTT. It codes for CASSRQGTGELFF.

This clone came up a few times. The chain recombines TRBV2 with TRBJ2-4, with 7 nucleotides matching TRBD2. J lost 3 bases, V lost 3 bases, and 8 bases had no gene match. CDR1 and CDR2 (germline): SNHLY, FYNNEI. The CDR3 sequence is 16 residues long. CDR3 region: CASSESGRSVKNIQYF. DNA for the CDR3: TGTGCCAGCAGTGAGTCCGGGAGGTCGGTCAAAAACATTCAGTACTTC.

The genes are TRBV7-2 and TRBJ2-2; unclear D gene. Germline loops: CDR1 SGHTA, CDR2 FQGNSA. This CDR3 contains 13 residues. V lost 5 bases, J lost 6 bases, and 10 bases lay in between. The CDR3 DNA is TGTGCCAGCAGCCCCGACTTAGCCGGGGAGCTGTTTTTT. It yields the protein CASSPDLAGELFF.

The chain has TRBV19 and TRBJ2-7, with 8 bases matching TRBD1. The ends lost 7 bases at V and 6 bases at J; junction bases unmatched: 17. The CDR3 extends over 16 amino acids. In germline, CDR1 is LNHDA, CDR2 SQIVND (reference sequence). The CDR3 DNA is TGTGCCAGTACCCCATTCCCCGGACAGGGTATCGGCGAGCAGTACTTC. Translation: CASTPFPGQGIGEQYF.

The chain is built from TRBV6-5 and TRBJ2-7; D is uncertain. Germline lookup yields CDR1 MNHEY and CDR2 SVGAGI. Trimming took 8 bases from V and 7 from J, leaving 15 bases between them. This CDR3 comprises 12 residues. For the CDR3, the DNA is TGTGCCAGCGGCAGGAATTTCTGGGAGCAGTACTTC. It is translated as CASGRNFWEQYF.

The CDR3 spells CASSTPIRLSGGYNEQFF. DNA of the CDR3: TGTGCCAGCAGCACCCCAATTCGACTCTCAGGTGGTTACAATGAGCAGTTCTTC. The chain combines TRBV9 with TRBJ2-1, with D hard to call. Germline CDR1 reads SGDLS; CDR2 reads YYNGEE. The CDR3 is 18 amino acids. Trimming took off 4 bases at V and 4 bases at J, with 24 bases between the two ends.

This clone was observed a handful of times. The chain employs TRBV6-1 and TRBJ1-2, with D unresolved. The ends were cut back, 6 bases at V and 3 bases at J, with 17 bases in the middle. Germline V gene data show CDR1 as MNHNS and CDR2 as SASEGT. The CDR3 covers 15 residues. CDR3 sequence reads: CASRNDGLGDYGYTF. The CDR3 DNA sequence: TGTGCCAGCAGGAATGATGGACTCGGCGACTATGGCTACACCTTC.

The chain links TRBV15 to TRBJ1-1; D is unclear. The CDR3 loop spans 14 amino acids. CDR1 LNHNV and CDR2 YYDKDF come from the germline V gene (reference sequence). The V gene lost 3 bases and the J gene lost 5 bases, with 13 bases spanning the gap. The CDR3 is CATSRTHQRTEAFF. Here the CDR3 DNA reads TGTGCCACCAGCAGGACACATCAGAGGACTGAAGCTTTCTTT.

This sequence joins TRBV19 and TRBJ1-5; D remains ambiguous. V was shortened by 0 bases and J by 4 bases, with 10 bases between the two germline ends. Germline CDR1 reads LNHDA; CDR2 reads SQIVND (reference sequence). The CDR3 consists of 15 residues. The CDR3 coding sequence is TGTGCCAGTAGTATAGATGGCCAGGAAAATCAGCCCCAGCATTTT. Translated, it gives CASSIDGQENQPQHF.

The rearrangement links TRBV2 to TRBJ2-5; D unclear. CDR1 is SNHLY, CDR2 FYNNEI, per germline. V was pared by 3 bases and J by 3 bases, with 8 bases between. The CDR3 is 13 amino acids. The CDR3 loop is CASSDGLEETQYF. The CDR3 nucleotides read TGTGCCAGCAGTGACGGCCTAGAAGAGACCCAGTACTTC.

The V and J genes are TRBV20-1 and TRBJ2-3, with D possibly being TRBD1 (5 bases). V lost 5 bases, J lost 3 bases, and 6 bases lay in between. Germline V gene lookup returns CDR1 DFQATT and CDR2 SNEGSKA (reference sequence). The CDR3 runs to 11 residues. The CDR3 DNA sequence: TGCAGTGCTTCAGGGACAGATACGCAGTATTTT. Its protein is CSASGTDTQYF.

This clone is a singleton in its sample. This chain uses TRBV5-4 with TRBJ2-3, with TRBD2 matching over 9 bases. The CDR3 contains 17 residues. Trimming at V came to 9 bases and at J to 3 bases, leaving 17 bases not matched to a gene. Germline CDR1 SGHNT, CDR2 YYREEE (reference sequence). The CDR3 protein is CATHTRIAGVDTDTQYF. The CDR3 coding sequence is TGTGCCACCCACACGAGGATAGCGGGAGTTGATACAGATACGCAGTATTTT.

This chain joins TRBV28 and TRBJ2-3; weak D call: TRBD1 (6 bases). V gave up 10 bases and J gave up 6 bases, with 20 bases separating them. This CDR3 region has 14 residues. The germline CDR1 and CDR2 sequences are MDHEN and SYDVKM. This CDR3 reads CAINTGHRIDTQYF. Written as DNA, the CDR3 is TGTGCCATTAATACGGGACACCGTATCGATACGCAGTATTTT.

A few counts support this clone. The chain links TRBV5-1 to TRBJ2-3; D gene unclear. V was pared by 1 base and J by 3 bases, with 6 bases between. CDR3 length: 13 amino acids. Germline CDR1 SGHRS, CDR2 YFSETQ. CDR3 loop: CASSLFVTDTQYF. CDR3 in DNA: TGCGCCAGCAGCTTGTTCGTTACAGATACGCAGTATTTT.

This chain links TRBV28 with TRBJ2-3, with D maybe TRBD2 (5 bases). This CDR3 contains 14 residues. V lost 3 bases to trimming and J lost 2 bases, with 9 bases between them. The germline V gene encodes CDR1 MDHEN and CDR2 SYDVKM. CDR3: CASSFSDTTDTQYF. For the CDR3, the DNA is TGTGCCAGCAGTTTTAGCGACACCACAGATACGCAGTATTTT.

This clone was picked up a small number of times. V is TRBV19 and J is TRBJ1-2; D is unclear. V was cut by 3 bases and J by 8 bases, with 7 bases left in between. Germline CDR1 LNHDA, CDR2 SQIVND (reference sequence). The CDR3 sequence is 11 residues long. The CDR3 loop reads CASSIMGGYTF. CDR3 nucleotides: TGTGCCAGTAGTATCATGGGCGGCTACACCTTC.

The CDR3 reads CASSLKVASGIQETQYF. The CDR3, as DNA: TGTGCCAGCAGCTTGAAGGTGGCTAGCGGGATCCAAGAGACCCAGTACTTC. The rearrangement links TRBV5-4 to TRBJ2-5, with TRBD2 matching 9 bases. V lost 1 base, J lost 1 base, and 8 bases stayed unmatched. Germline V gene lookup returns CDR1 SGHNT and CDR2 YYREEE (reference sequence). The CDR3 is made up of 17 amino acids.

The genes are TRBV11-2 and TRBJ2-5; D perhaps matches TRBD2 (7 bases). CDR1 and CDR2 (germline): SGHAT, FQNNGV. CDR3 length: 15 residues. The V end lost 2 bases, the J end lost 11 bases, and 21 bases lay between the germline ends. CDR3 amino acids: CASSLQGGGPREQYF. CDR3 bases: TGTGCCAGCAGCTTACAGGGCGGGGGCCCTCGGGAGCAGTACTTC.